A selection of T cell receptor beta chains follows, all from one sample in a study of blood T cell repertoires in COVID-19. Sequenced by immunoSEQ multiplex PCR; TCRdb stores in-frame clones only, minus some. Of roughly 32,000 clones listed, roughly nine tenths are singletons. Specimen: peripheral blood. All receptors derive from a human donor with active COVID-19. The donor label of this sample is uncertain. The CDR3 runs from the conserved cysteine through the conserved F or W. Some rows have no size entry. The others give once, few or many, or a class for an expanded clone.

size	V	J	CDR3
.	TRBV11-1	TRBJ2-5	CASSLSTMVTETQYF
.	TRBV7-2	TRBJ2-7	CASRGGTGLDYEQYF
.	TRBV7-3	TRBJ2-1	CASSLMTSGGPSYNEQFF
.	TRBV5-3	TRBJ2-5	CVGQGQGMETQYF
once	TRBV6-6	TRBJ2-1	CASCSTSGRINEQFF
.	TRBV9	TRBJ1-2	CASSLGKSGLRRDGYTF
.	TRBV6-5	TRBJ1-1	CASRINGGDGAFF
.	TRBV5-1	TRBJ2-5	CASSWGAGGEETQYF
.	TRBV10-3	TRBJ2-7	CAISESGTGIHEQYF
.	TRBV4-3	TRBJ2-7	CASSQDVAADSYEQYF
.	TRBV12-3/TRBV12-4	TRBJ2-1	CASRASGNNEQFF
.	TRBV6-4	TRBJ2-1	CASSVYEPGTRRRGEQFF
.	TRBV11-3	TRBJ2-7	CASSLGGTGGLAEQYF
.	TRBV7-2	TRBJ2-7	CASSPVGVEGEQYF
few	TRBV28	TRBJ1-5	CASHRSNQPQHF
.	TRBV21-1	TRBJ1-4	CASSKYTGNLEKLFF
.	TRBV6-9	TRBJ2-3	CASTLWGAGGPRSTDTQYF
few	TRBV7-9	TRBJ1-5	CASSWGENQPQHF
.	TRBV19	TRBJ1-5	CASSIYREGSNQPQHF
.	TRBV6-5	TRBJ1-2	CASSRGQGGGGYTF
once	TRBV5-1	TRBJ1-1	CASSLGRFRGTEAFF
.	TRBV27	TRBJ2-2	CASSSMGTSGRLSGELFF
.	TRBV24-1	TRBJ1-2	CATSEGGTNYGYTF
.	TRBV7-2	TRBJ2-7	CASSLLLAPHEQYF
once	TRBV3-1/TRBV3-2	TRBJ2-3	CASSPTSGRTDTQYF
.	TRBV7-3	TRBJ2-3	CASSRRGGTDTQYF
.	TRBV19	TRBJ2-7	CASGKDRGAYEQYF
.	TRBV3-1/TRBV3-2	TRBJ2-1	CASSRRTGPNNEQFF
.	TRBV6-5	TRBJ1-2	CASSLTYGYTF
once	TRBV14	TRBJ2-5	CASSQGRQETQYF
.	TRBV27	TRBJ2-3	CASSNRGLAPDTQYF
.	TRBV5-1	TRBJ2-7	CASSSTSGSSYEQYF
.	TRBV4-1	TRBJ1-2	CASSQDTGWGYTF
.	TRBV7-2	TRBJ2-7	CASRGASGYEQYF
.	TRBV18	TRBJ2-2	CASSPMQVGNTGELFF
.	TRBV5-1	TRBJ2-6	CASYAGGSGANVLTF
.	TRBV5-4	TRBJ2-3	CASSPGGSGRNTDTQYF
.	TRBV28	TRBJ1-2	CASSSRYRVGYTF
.	TRBV2	TRBJ2-5	CASSRLIQETQYF
.	TRBV24-1	TRBJ2-7	CATSPGNSYEQYF
once	TRBV28	TRBJ1-4	CASSSTGGANEKLFF
.	TRBV10-3	TRBJ1-1	CAISELDRHTEAFF
few	TRBV4-3	TRBJ1-6	CASSPWRGGPALHF
.	TRBV18	TRBJ1-1	CASSPRRTGVGGTEAFF
.	TRBV9	TRBJ2-2	CASSVDGTNTGELFF
.	TRBV6-5	TRBJ2-7	CASKQGHEQYF